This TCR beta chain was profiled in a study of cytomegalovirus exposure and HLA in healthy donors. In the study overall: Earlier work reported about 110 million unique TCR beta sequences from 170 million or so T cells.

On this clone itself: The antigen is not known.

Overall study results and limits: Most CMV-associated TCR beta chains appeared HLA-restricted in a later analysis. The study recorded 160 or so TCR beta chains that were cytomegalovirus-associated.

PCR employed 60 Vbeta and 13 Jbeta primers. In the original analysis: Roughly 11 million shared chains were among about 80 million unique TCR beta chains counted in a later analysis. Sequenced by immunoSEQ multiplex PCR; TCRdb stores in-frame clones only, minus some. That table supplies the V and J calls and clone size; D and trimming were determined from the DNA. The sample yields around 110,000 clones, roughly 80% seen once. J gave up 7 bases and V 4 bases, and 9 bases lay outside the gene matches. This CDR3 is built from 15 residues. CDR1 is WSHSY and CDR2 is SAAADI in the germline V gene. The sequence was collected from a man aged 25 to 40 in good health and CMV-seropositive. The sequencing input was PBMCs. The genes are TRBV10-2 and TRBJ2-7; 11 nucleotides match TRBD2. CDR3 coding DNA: TGCGCCAGCAGTGCTTTTAGCGGGGGGGCTCTAGAGCAGTACTTC. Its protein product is CASSAFSGGALEQYF.